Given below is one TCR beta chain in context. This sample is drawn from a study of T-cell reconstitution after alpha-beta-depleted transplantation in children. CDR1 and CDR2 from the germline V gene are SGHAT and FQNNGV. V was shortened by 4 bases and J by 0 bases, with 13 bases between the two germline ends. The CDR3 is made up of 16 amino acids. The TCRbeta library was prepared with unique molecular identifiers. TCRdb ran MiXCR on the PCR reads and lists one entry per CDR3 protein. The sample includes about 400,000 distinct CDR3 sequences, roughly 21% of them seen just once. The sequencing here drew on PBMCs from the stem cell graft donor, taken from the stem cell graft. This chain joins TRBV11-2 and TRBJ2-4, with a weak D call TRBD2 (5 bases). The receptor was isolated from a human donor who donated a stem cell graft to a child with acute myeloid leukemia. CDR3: CASSSLSDLAKNIQYF. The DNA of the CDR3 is TGTGCCAGCAGCTCTCTTAGCGACCTAGCCAAAAACATTCAGTACTTC.